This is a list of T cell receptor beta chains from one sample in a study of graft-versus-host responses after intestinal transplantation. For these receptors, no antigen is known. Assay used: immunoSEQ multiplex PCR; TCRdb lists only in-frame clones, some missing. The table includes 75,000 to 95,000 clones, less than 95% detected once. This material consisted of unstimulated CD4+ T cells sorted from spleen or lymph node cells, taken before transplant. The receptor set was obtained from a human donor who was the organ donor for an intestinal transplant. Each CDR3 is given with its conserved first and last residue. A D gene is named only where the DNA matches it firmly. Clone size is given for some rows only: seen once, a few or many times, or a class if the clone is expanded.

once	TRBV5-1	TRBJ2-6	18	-	CASSRPQGPLSGANVLTF	TGCGCCAGCAGCCGCCCACAGGGACCGCTCTCTGGGGCCAACGTCCTGACTTTC
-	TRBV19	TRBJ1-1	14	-	CASSWALMNTEAFF	TGTGCCAGTAGTTGGGCCCTCATGAACACTGAAGCTTTCTTT
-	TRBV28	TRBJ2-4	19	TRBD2	CASTNRLAALNLAKNIQYF	TGTGCCAGCACCAATAGACTAGCGGCCTTAAACTTAGCCAAAAACATTCAGTACTTC
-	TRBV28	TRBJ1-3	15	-	CASSFRAGPGNTIYF	TGTGCCAGCAGTTTTAGGGCAGGGCCTGGAAACACCATATATTTT
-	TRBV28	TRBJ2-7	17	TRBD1	CASSPTGGGLDSYEQYF	TGTGCCAGCAGTCCGACAGGGGGGGGCTTGGATTCCTACGAGCAGTACTTC
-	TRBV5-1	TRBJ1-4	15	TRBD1	CASSLARGTNEKLFF	TGCGCCAGCAGCTTGGCCAGGGGGACTAATGAAAAACTGTTTTTT
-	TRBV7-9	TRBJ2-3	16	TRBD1	CASSPGQATYTDTQYF	TGTGCCAGCAGCCCCGGACAGGCAACATACACAGATACGCAGTATTTT
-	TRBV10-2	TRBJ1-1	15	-	CASSENGAPNTEAFF	TGCGCCAGCAGTGAGAATGGGGCACCGAACACTGAAGCTTTCTTT
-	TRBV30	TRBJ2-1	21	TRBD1	CACELFVGILNMDRGYNEQFF	TGTGCCTGCGAATTATTTGTAGGTATTCTCAATATGGACAGGGGATACAATGAGCAGTTCTTC
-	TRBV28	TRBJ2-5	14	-	CASRSSPGEWTQYF	TGTGCCAGCAGGTCCTCACCCGGAGAGTGGACCCAGTACTTC
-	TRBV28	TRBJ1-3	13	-	CASIQGGGNTIYF	TGTGCCAGTATACAGGGTGGTGGAAACACCATATATTTT
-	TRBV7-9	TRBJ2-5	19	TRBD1	CASSFQPGQVISWQETQYF	TGTGCCAGCAGCTTCCAGCCGGGACAGGTGATATCGTGGCAAGAGACCCAGTACTTC
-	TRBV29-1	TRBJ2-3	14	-	CSVDRVWITDTQYF	TGCAGCGTTGACAGGGTATGGATCACAGATACGCAGTATTTT
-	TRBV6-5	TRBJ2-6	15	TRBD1	CASSKDRAGANVLTF	TGTGCCAGCAGCAAAGACAGGGCTGGGGCCAACGTCCTGACTTTC
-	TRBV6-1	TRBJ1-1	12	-	CASSKGTGEAFF	TGTGCCAGCAGTAAGGGTACAGGGGAAGCTTTCTTT
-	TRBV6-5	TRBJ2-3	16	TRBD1	CASSYRGTGGIDTQYF	TGTGCCAGCAGTTACAGGGGGACAGGGGGCATAGATACGCAGTATTTT
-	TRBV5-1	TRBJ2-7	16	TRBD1	CASRHSRGQESYEQYF	TGCGCCAGCAGACACAGTCGGGGACAGGAATCCTACGAGCAGTACTTC
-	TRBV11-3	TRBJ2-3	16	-	CASSYTGAPGGDTQYF	TGTGCCAGCAGTTACACCGGGGCCCCCGGGGGAGATACGCAGTATTTT
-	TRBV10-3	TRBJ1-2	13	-	CATRDNLGYGYTF	TGTGCCACACGGGACAACCTAGGCTATGGCTACACCTTC
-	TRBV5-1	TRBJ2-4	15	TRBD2	CASSGLAGAKNIQYF	TGCGCCAGCAGCGGACTAGCGGGGGCCAAAAACATTCAGTACTTC
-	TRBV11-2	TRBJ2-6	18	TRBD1	CASSLRDREEAGANVLTF	TGTGCCAGCAGCCTCCGGGACAGGGAGGAGGCTGGGGCCAACGTCCTGACTTTC
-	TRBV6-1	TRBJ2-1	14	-	CASSEAGNRGEQFF	TGTGCCAGCAGTGAAGCGGGAAATAGGGGAGAGCAGTTCTTC
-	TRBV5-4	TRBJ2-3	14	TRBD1	CASRRDRGTDTQYF	TGTGCCAGCCGCCGGGACAGGGGTACAGATACGCAGTATTTT
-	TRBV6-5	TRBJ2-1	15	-	CASSLDYEGSTMQFF	TGTGCCAGCAGTTTGGACTATGAGGGCTCAACTATGCAGTTCTTC
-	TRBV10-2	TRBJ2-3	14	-	CASSEASRTDTQYF	TGCGCCAGCAGTGAAGCTAGCCGCACAGATACGCAGTATTTT
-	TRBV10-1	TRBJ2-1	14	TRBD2	CASSSMASGAEQFF	TGCGCCAGCAGCTCCATGGCTAGCGGGGCTGAGCAGTTCTTC
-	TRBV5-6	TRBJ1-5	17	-	CASSLKTWGGSNQPQHF	TGTGCCAGCAGCTTGAAGACTTGGGGCGGCAGCAATCAGCCCCAGCATTTT
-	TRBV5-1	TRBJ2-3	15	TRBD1	CASARTGTSTDTQYF	TGCGCCAGCGCGAGGACAGGGACTAGCACAGATACGCAGTATTTT
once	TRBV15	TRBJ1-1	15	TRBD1	CATGGPGGTDTEAFF	TGTGCCACAGGAGGTCCAGGGGGCACAGACACTGAAGCTTTCTTT
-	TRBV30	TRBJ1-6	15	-	CAARGVSSYNSPLHF	TGTGCCGCCCGGGGGGTGAGCTCCTATAATTCACCCCTCCACTTT